The 7 T cell receptor beta chains given below trace back to one sample, sequenced in a study of graft-versus-host responses after intestinal transplantation. Assay: immunoSEQ multiplex PCR; the TCRdb copy retains only in-frame clones and omits some. The table has approximately 28,000 clones, more than 85% seen once. The sequencing used PBMCs, collected approximately ten weeks after intestinal transplant. Source of these receptors: a human patient who received an intestinal transplant, so some T cells may come from the graft donor.

The CDR3 sequence: CASSLSRGLNNEQFF. The DNA for the CDR3 is TGTGCCAGCAGTTTGAGCCGAGGCCTGAACAATGAGCAGTTCTTC. The rearrangement uses TRBV6-5 and TRBJ2-1; D unresolved. Trimming shortened V by 4 bases and J by 5 bases, and 15 bases separated the two germline ends. The length of the CDR3 is 15 residues. Germline values: CDR1 MNHEY, CDR2 SVGAGI.

The chain employs TRBV6-5 and TRBJ2-7; 7 bases agree with TRBD1. CDR1 is MNHEY and CDR2 is SVGAGI in the germline V gene. The CDR3 extends over 15 amino acids. V gave up 2 bases and J gave up 3 bases; unmatched junction bases: 7. CDR3 nucleotide sequence: TGTGCCAGCAGTTACACAGGACAGGCCAGCTACGAGCAGTACTTC. It specifies CASSYTGQASYEQYF.

J is TRBJ1-2 and V is TRBV6-6, with no clear D. Germline lookup yields CDR1 MNHNY and CDR2 SVGAGI (reference sequence). CDR3 length: 13 amino acids. Trimming pared 2 bases from V and 2 bases from J, leaving 6 bases between. The CDR3 loop reads CASSYEFNYGYTF. CDR3 bases: TGTGCCAGCAGTTACGAATTCAACTATGGCTACACCTTC.

The chain has TRBV7-9 and TRBJ2-7, with 10 nucleotides matching TRBD1. J gave up 4 bases and V 3 bases, and 3 bases lay outside the gene matches. This CDR3 spans 14 amino acids. Looked up from germline, CDR1 is SEHNR and CDR2 is FQNEAQ (reference sequence). The CDR3 DNA sequence: TGTGCCAGCAGCTTGGGGACAGGGGTTTACGAGCAGTACTTC. Translating it yields CASSLGTGVYEQYF.

The chain has TRBV18 and TRBJ1-1, with D possibly being TRBD1 (6 bases). The CDR3 consists of 14 residues. CDR1 and CDR2 from the germline V gene are KGHSH and LQKENI. V lost 3 bases and J 1 base, leaving 9 bases between the germline ends. CDR3 nucleotides: TGTGCCAGCTCACCTCAGACAGGGAACACTGAAGCTTTCTTT. Encoded protein: CASSPQTGNTEAFF.

The chain employs TRBV4-3 and TRBJ1-1; D remains ambiguous. The germline V and J ends were trimmed by 4 bases and 0 bases, with 9 bases remaining between them. Looked up from germline, CDR1 is LGHNA and CDR2 is YSLEER. This CDR3 comprises 14 residues. The CDR3 sequence: CASSPEVMNTEAFF. Written as DNA, the CDR3 is TGCGCCAGCAGCCCCGAAGTCATGAACACTGAAGCTTTCTTT.

The chain joins TRBV7-9 to TRBJ1-5; D may be TRBD1 (5 bases). The V gene's germline CDR1 is SEHNR and CDR2 FQNEAQ (reference sequence). The CDR3 sequence is 14 residues long. The V end lost 3 bases, the J end lost 3 bases, and 9 bases lay between the germline ends. The CDR3, as DNA: TGTGCCAGCAGCTTGTTGACAGCCAATCAGCCCCAGCATTTT. This encodes CASSLLTANQPQHF.